Following are 32 T cell receptor beta chains from one sample sequenced in a study of CD8 T cells in Susac syndrome. Random hexamers were used to reverse transcribe the RNA input (about 0.45 to 1 ug). MiXCR was run by TCRdb on the immunoSEQ multiplex PCR reads, yielding one entry per CDR3 protein. The sample yields about 190,000 distinct CDR3 sequences, over 85% seen once. The specimen was CD4+ T cells from PBMCs. These receptors came from a human donor in good health.

This chain joins TRBV12-3 or TRBV12-4 and TRBJ2-6; TRBD1 might be the D (6 bases). The V end lost 4 bases, the J end lost 0 bases, and 13 bases lay between the germline ends. This CDR3 spans 17 amino acids. For the CDR3, the DNA is TGTGCCAGCAGTTGGACAGCGTATTCCTCTGGGGCCAACGTCCTGACTTTC. Translating it yields CASSWTAYSSGANVLTF.

This CDR3 reads CASSPRDRGAYGYTF. DNA of the CDR3: TGTGCCAGCAGTCCCCGGGACAGGGGGGCCTATGGCTACACCTTC. The V call is TRBV12-3 or TRBV12-4, the J call TRBJ1-2; 11 bases line up with TRBD1. The V segment lost 5 bases and the J segment 4 bases; nucleotides outside the gene matches: 6. The CDR3 consists of 15 residues.

The chain is built from TRBV5-1 and TRBJ1-2, with D unclear. With 2 bases removed from V and 7 bases from J, the gap between germline ends came to 12 bases. The CDR3 contains 13 residues. Germline lookup yields CDR1 SGHRS and CDR2 YFSETQ. The CDR3 spells CASSFDGVGGYTF. The CDR3 region has the DNA TGCGCCAGCAGCTTTGACGGGGTCGGTGGCTACACCTTC.

The gene calls are TRBV20-1 and TRBJ2-7; TRBD2 agrees at 7 bases. Germline loops: CDR1 DFQATT, CDR2 SNEGSKA (reference sequence). Trimming removed 2 bases from V and 0 bases from J; junction bases left unmatched: 4. The CDR3 is made up of 14 amino acids. The CDR3 is CSARSPGGSYEQYF. CDR3 nucleotides: TGCAGTGCTAGATCTCCGGGGGGCTCCTACGAGCAGTACTTC.

The V and J genes are TRBV12-3 or TRBV12-4 and TRBJ2-1; D may match TRBD1 or TRBD2 (5 bases each). The V gene lost 6 bases and the J gene lost 2 bases, with 14 bases spanning the gap. The CDR3 runs to 15 residues. The CDR3 nucleotides read TGTGCCAGCAGGCAAACAGGAGGCCCCTACAATGAGCAGTTCTTC. Its translation: CASRQTGGPYNEQFF.

The V and J genes are TRBV20-1 and TRBJ1-3; D call uncertain. CDR3 length equals 11 residues. Deletions cut 4 bases from V and 3 bases from J, with 4 bases between. Germline V lookup: CDR1 DFQATT, CDR2 SNEGSKA (reference sequence). This chain's CDR3 is CSAIGGNTIYF. The CDR3 region has the DNA TGCAGTGCTATAGGTGGAAACACCATATATTTT.

V usage is TRBV12-3 or TRBV12-4 and J usage is TRBJ1-5, with TRBD1 matching over 8 bases. With V trimmed by 6 bases and J by 4 bases, 5 bases remained unmatched. The CDR3 totals 14 residues. CDR3 DNA: TGTGCCAGCAGCCCGGGACAGGAAAATCAGCCCCAGCATTTT. Its translation is CASSPGQENQPQHF.

V usage is TRBV20-1 and J usage is TRBJ2-1, with D maybe TRBD1 (6 bases). This CDR3 spans 19 amino acids. The germline V and J ends were trimmed by 1 base and 0 bases, with 22 bases remaining between them. Germline values: CDR1 DFQATT, CDR2 SNEGSKA (reference sequence). CDR3 protein: CSARGGRAPSSGSYNEQFF. CDR3 DNA: TGCAGTGCTAGAGGGGGGCGGGCCCCTAGCTCTGGCTCCTACAATGAGCAGTTCTTC.

The V gene is TRBV18, the J gene TRBJ2-7; TRBD2 aligns across 14 bases. In germline, CDR1 is KGHSH, CDR2 LQKENI. The CDR3 length is 16 residues. Trimming removed 4 bases from V and 5 bases from J; junction bases left unmatched: 7. The chain's CDR3 is CASSLSGTSGSNEQYV. In DNA, the CDR3 is TGTGCCAGCTCACTCTCCGGGACTAGCGGGAGTAACGAGCAGTACGTC.

J is TRBJ2-3 and V is TRBV9, with 7 nucleotides matching TRBD1. Germline lookup yields CDR1 SGDLS and CDR2 YYNGEE. This CDR3 is 14 amino acids long. The trim removed 2 bases at V and 2 bases at J, leaving 2 bases unmatched. CDR3 loop: CASSVGQTTDTQYF. The CDR3 bases are TGTGCCAGCAGCGTGGGACAGACCACAGATACGCAGTATTTT.

This chain links TRBV20-1 with TRBJ2-1, with 9 bases fitting TRBD2. The CDR3 is made up of 17 amino acids. The V segment lost 0 bases and the J segment 6 bases; nucleotides outside the gene matches: 12. Looked up from germline, CDR1 is DFQATT and CDR2 is SNEGSKA (reference sequence). The CDR3 reads CSARDMAGGPGFNEQFF. The CDR3 DNA sequence: TGCAGTGCTAGAGATATGGCGGGGGGGCCCGGGTTCAATGAGCAGTTCTTC.

This chain uses TRBV27 with TRBJ1-4; 8 bases map to TRBD1. This CDR3 has 13 residues. Germline trimming cut 6 bases from V and 3 bases from J; bases unmatched to any gene: 0. Germline-derived CDR1 and CDR2 are MNHEY and SMNVEV (reference sequence). The CDR3, as DNA: TGTGCCAGCAGGACAGGGGCTAATGAAAAACTGTTTTTT. Protein sequence: CASRTGANEKLFF.

The chain couples TRBV28 to TRBJ2-7, with unresolved D. The CDR3 is 14 amino acids. Germline values: CDR1 MDHEN, CDR2 SYDVKM. Trimming removed 3 bases at V and 4 bases at J, with 13 bases between. Here the CDR3 reads CASSLGSTRYEQYV. The CDR3 nucleotides read TGTGCCAGCAGTTTGGGCAGCACAAGGTACGAGCAGTACGTC.

The CDR3 reads CASSQDRAGAHIQYF. The CDR3 region has the DNA TGTGCCAGCAGCCAAGATCGCGCTGGCGCCCACATTCAGTACTTC. This chain joins TRBV3-1 and TRBJ2-4; the D is unclear. The germline V gene has CDR1 LGHDT and CDR2 YNNKEL (reference sequence). Trimming cost V 0 bases and J 8 bases, with 14 bases left between them. The CDR3 has 15 amino acids.

V gene TRBV12-3 or TRBV12-4 combines with J gene TRBJ2-1; D not resolved. The CDR3 runs 14 residues. Trimming removed 5 bases at V and 7 bases at J, with 15 bases between. CDR3 protein: CASSLVSPSNEQFF. Here the CDR3 DNA reads TGTGCCAGCAGTCTAGTCAGCCCCTCTAATGAGCAGTTCTTC.

The chain carries TRBV30 and TRBJ1-3; unclear D gene. CDR1 is GTSNPN and CDR2 is SVGIG in the germline V gene (reference sequence). The CDR3 runs to 14 residues. The germline V and J ends were trimmed by 2 bases and 3 bases, with 11 bases remaining between them. CDR3 amino acids: CAWSPTASGNTIYF. Written as DNA, the CDR3 is TGTGCCTGGAGTCCCACAGCTAGTGGAAACACCATATATTTT. Drawing the rest from reference TRBV30 and TRBJ1-3, the complete variable domain is SQTIHQWPATLVQPVGSPLSLECTVEGTSNPNLYWYRQAAGRGLQLLFYSVGIGQISSEVPQNLSASRPQDRQFILSSKKLLLSDSGFYLCAWSPTASGNTIYFGEGSWLTVV.

The rearrangement joins TRBV3-1 to TRBJ1-6; the D gene is possibly TRBD1 (5 bases). The CDR3 extends over 13 amino acids. The ends were cut back, 7 bases at V and 8 bases at J, with 12 bases in the middle. The V gene's germline CDR1 is LGHDT and CDR2 YNNKEL (reference sequence). CDR3 sequence: CASKSRVDSPLHF. CDR3 sequence (DNA): TGTGCCAGCAAGAGCAGGGTGGATTCACCCCTCCACTTT.

The CDR3 DNA follows: TGTGCCAGCAGCCAAGAGCAGGGAGACTATGGCTACACCTTC. As protein: CASSQEQGDYGYTF. The rearrangement uses TRBV4-2 and TRBJ1-2, with D maybe TRBD1 (5 bases). V lost 0 bases, J lost 3 bases, and 8 bases lay in between. This CDR3 spans 14 amino acids. Per germline, CDR1 LGHNA and CDR2 YNFKEQ.

This clonotype was counted a single time. The rearrangement joins TRBV9 to TRBJ2-3; 7 bases agree with TRBD1. V lost 3 bases to trimming and J lost 0 bases; unmatched junction nucleotides: 4. Germline V lookup: CDR1 SGDLS, CDR2 YYNGEE. CDR3 length: 15 amino acids. As DNA, the CDR3 is TGTGCCAGCAGCGCCGACAGGGCTAGCACAGATACGCAGTATTTT. It yields the protein CASSADRASTDTQYF.

The chain couples TRBV20-1 to TRBJ2-6; a possible D gene is TRBD1 (6 bases). Germline values: CDR1 DFQATT, CDR2 SNEGSKA (reference sequence). V shed 6 bases and J shed 3 bases, with 15 bases lying between them. The CDR3 consists of 15 residues. DNA for the CDR3: TGCAGTGCGCCTAACACAGGGCGTGGGGCCAACGTCCTGACTTTC. Translating it yields CSAPNTGRGANVLTF.

V is TRBV20-1 and J is TRBJ1-1; TRBD1 is a possible D gene (5 bases). Germline V CDR1 and CDR2: DFQATT, SNEGSKA (reference sequence). Trimming took 6 bases from V and 4 from J, leaving 21 bases between them. The CDR3 is made up of 15 amino acids. This CDR3 reads CSASPPTGRRTEAFF. The DNA of the CDR3 is TGCAGTGCGTCCCCACCCACAGGTCGGCGCACTGAAGCTTTCTTT.

The chain recombines TRBV12-3 or TRBV12-4 with TRBJ2-7; D uncertain. The CDR3 spans 13 residues. V was pared by 6 bases and J by 9 bases, with 18 bases between. The CDR3 region is CASRRASTPGQYF. As DNA, the CDR3 is TGTGCCAGCAGAAGGGCCTCCACCCCAGGGCAGTACTTC.

This clonotype is a singleton in its sample. The V gene is TRBV20-1, the J gene TRBJ1-2; D unclear. Trimming removed 6 bases at V and 1 base at J, with 15 bases between. This CDR3 is built from 14 residues. The germline V gene encodes CDR1 DFQATT and CDR2 SNEGSKA (reference sequence). CDR3 sequence reads: CSANPREINYGYTF. CDR3 nucleotides: TGCAGTGCCAACCCACGGGAGATTAACTATGGCTACACCTTC.

The gene calls are TRBV12-3 or TRBV12-4 and TRBJ1-2; 8 bases are a match to TRBD1. This CDR3 has 13 residues. The trim removed 9 bases at V and 4 bases at J, leaving 7 bases unmatched. The CDR3 sequence is CASGQGSGYGYTF. The CDR3 DNA is TGTGCCAGTGGACAGGGTTCCGGCTATGGCTACACCTTC.

The CDR3, as DNA: TGTGCCAGCACCGTAGGGGCTAGCCCACAATATACGCAGTATTTT. It codes for CASTVGASPQYTQYF. The V gene is TRBV13, the J gene TRBJ2-3, with D perhaps being TRBD1 or TRBD2 (5 bases each). This CDR3 is 15 amino acids long. With 7 bases removed from V and 7 bases from J, the gap between germline ends came to 21 bases. Germline-derived CDR1 and CDR2 are PRHDT and FYEKMQ (reference sequence).

The chain joins TRBV19 to TRBJ2-3; D gene ambiguous. Germline-derived CDR1 and CDR2 are LNHDA and SQIVND (reference sequence). Trimming stripped 4 bases from V and 2 bases from J, with 10 bases between. This CDR3 comprises 14 residues. The DNA for the CDR3 is TGTGCCAGTAGTAATCGGGCGTTCACAGATACGCAGTATTTT. Residues: CASSNRAFTDTQYF.

The chain joins TRBV6-5 to TRBJ2-6; D may be TRBD1 or TRBD2 (5 bases each). The CDR3 totals 16 residues. Trimming pared 5 bases from V and 2 bases from J, leaving 13 bases between. Looked up from germline, CDR1 is MNHEY and CDR2 is SVGAGI. The CDR3 DNA sequence: TGTGCCAGCAGTACTACACAGGAGGCTGGGGCCAACGTCCTGACTTTC. Protein product: CASSTTQEAGANVLTF.

V and J are TRBV5-4 and TRBJ2-1; the match to TRBD2 covers 10 bases. The germline V gene encodes CDR1 SGHNT and CDR2 YYREEE (reference sequence). CDR3 length: 15 residues. The CDR3 nucleotides read TGTGCTTCGAGCCCAGCGGGAGGGCCCTACAATGAGCAGTTCTTC. This encodes CASSPAGGPYNEQFF.

The V call is TRBV29-1, the J call TRBJ1-1; 9 positions agree with TRBD1. This CDR3 has 13 amino acids. Germline trimming cut 8 bases from V and 7 bases from J; bases unmatched to any gene: 11. Germline V gene lookup returns CDR1 SQVTM and CDR2 ANQGSEA. DNA of the CDR3: TGCAGCCCCCATGGACAGGGGACCAGTGAAGCTTTCTTT. Its protein is CSPHGQGTSEAFF.

This clonotype showed up just once. The chain employs TRBV28 and TRBJ1-1; D remains unclear. V lost 4 bases and J 3 bases, leaving 21 bases between the germline ends. The length of the CDR3 is 17 residues. Germline lookup yields CDR1 MDHEN and CDR2 SYDVKM. The CDR3 sequence is CASSYVTPVRGDTEAFF. DNA for the CDR3: TGTGCCAGCAGTTACGTAACACCCGTACGGGGTGACACTGAAGCTTTCTTT.

V gene TRBV3-1 combines with J gene TRBJ1-1; TRBD1 matches at 8 bases. CDR3 length equals 16 residues. After removal of 4 bases from V and 6 bases from J, the junction contained 13 bases not matched to a gene. Per germline, CDR1 LGHDT and CDR2 YNNKEL (reference sequence). The CDR3 here is CASSPVVGRGQPEAFF. The CDR3 region has the DNA TGTGCCAGCAGCCCCGTGGTTGGCAGGGGGCAACCTGAAGCTTTCTTT.

V is TRBV24-1 and J is TRBJ1-1; tentatively, D is TRBD1 (5 bases). CDR1 is KGHDR and CDR2 is SFDVKD in the germline V gene. This CDR3 is built from 11 residues. V lost 7 bases and J lost 11, with 13 bases in between. In DNA form, the CDR3 reads TGTGCCACCAGCGGGGGAACTTCGGCTTTCTTT. Residues: CATSGGTSAFF.